These 9 T cell receptor beta chains came from one sample sequenced in a study of T cells after yellow fever vaccination. TCRdb processed the 5' RACE reads anew with MiXCR; each CDR3 protein has one entry. The profile shows approximately 550,000 distinct CDR3 sequences, approximately 15% of them singletons. The starting material was PBMCs, obtained on the day of the yellow fever booster vaccination. These receptor sequences come from a young man who received the YFV17D yellow fever vaccine.

J is TRBJ2-7 and V is TRBV7-2; 8 nucleotides line up with TRBD2. The CDR3 runs to 14 residues. The ends lost 6 bases at V and 3 bases at J; junction bases unmatched: 7. Germline V gene lookup returns CDR1 SGHTA and CDR2 FQGNSA. CDR3 coding DNA: TGTGCCAGCAGTCCCTGGCGGGAGGACTACGAGCAGTACTTC. This translates into CASSPWREDYEQYF.

This chain joins TRBV20-1 and TRBJ2-3; D possibly corresponds to TRBD2 (6 bases). The CDR3 is 15 amino acids. V lost 2 bases and J lost 0, with 12 bases in between. CDR1 and CDR2 from the germline V gene are DFQATT and SNEGSKA (reference sequence). The CDR3, as DNA: TGCAGTGCTAGAAGTCTAGCGCATAGCACAGATACGCAGTATTTT. This codes for CSARSLAHSTDTQYF.

This clonotype was found many times. V and J are TRBV5-1 and TRBJ2-5, with TRBD2 matching 8 bases. This CDR3 comprises 17 residues. The germline gives CDR1 SGHRS, CDR2 YFSETQ. V lost 0 bases to trimming and J lost 1 base; unmatched junction nucleotides: 8. CDR3 region: CASSLDGGLARQETQYF. The CDR3 nucleotides are TGCGCCAGCAGCTTGGACGGCGGACTAGCACGCCAAGAGACCCAGTACTTC. The whole variable domain, remainder taken from reference TRBV5-1 and TRBJ2-5, is KAGVTQTPRYLIKTRGQQVTLSCSPISGHRSVSWYQQTPGQGLQFLFEYFSETQRNKGNFPGRFSGRQFSNSRSEMNVSTLELGDSALYLCASSLDGGLARQETQYFGPGTRLLVL.

The chain links TRBV4-3 to TRBJ1-1; D not certain. CDR1 LGHNA and CDR2 YSLEER come from the germline V gene. Trimming pared 0 bases from V and 0 bases from J, leaving 8 bases between. The CDR3 runs 15 residues. The CDR3 nucleotides are TGCGCCAGCAGCCAAGATCGACGCCTGAACACTGAAGCTTTCTTT. This translates into CASSQDRRLNTEAFF.

This clonotype came up a few times. The V and J genes are TRBV19 and TRBJ2-1; a weak D match, TRBD2 (6 bases). Germline values: CDR1 LNHDA, CDR2 SQIVND (reference sequence). V lost 0 bases and J lost 6, with 12 bases in between. CDR3 size: 15 residues. In DNA, the CDR3 is TGTGCCAGTAGTATAGAGATAGCGGCGTTCAATGAGCAGTTCTTC. As protein: CASSIEIAAFNEQFF.

The CDR3 spells CASSLVSHGLEQYF. For the CDR3, the DNA is TGTGCCAGCAGCTTGGTGAGCCATGGCCTCGAGCAGTACTTC. The V and J genes are TRBV5-8 and TRBJ2-7, with no clear D. CDR3 length: 14 amino acids. Trimming took 0 bases from V and 6 from J, leaving 13 bases between them. CDR1 is SGHTS, CDR2 YDEGEE, per germline.

The table lists this clonotype with a few counts. The genes are TRBV5-1 and TRBJ2-5, with TRBD2 matching over 12 bases. Germline V gene lookup returns CDR1 SGHRS and CDR2 YFSETQ. V shed 0 bases and J 5 bases; nucleotides not matched to a gene: 8. This CDR3 spans 17 amino acids. The CDR3 region has the DNA TGCGCCAGCAGCTTGGCGCATACTAGCGGGAGGACGGAGACCCAGTACTTC. Amino acid sequence: CASSLAHTSGRTETQYF.

This clonotype was seen a few times. The CDR3 DNA sequence: TGTGCCAGCAGCTTTGCCCCTAATCAGCCCCAGCATTTT. Translated, it gives CASSFAPNQPQHF. The V and J genes are TRBV11-1 and TRBJ1-5; no clear D gene. Trimming left V 3 bases short and J 4 bases short, with 7 bases between. The CDR3 extends over 13 amino acids. The germline gives CDR1 SGHAT, CDR2 FQDESV (reference sequence).

The sample holds a few counts of this clonotype. The V gene is TRBV7-6, the J gene TRBJ2-7; no definite D call. CDR3 length: 14 amino acids. The V and J ends lost 5 bases and 7 bases respectively, with 18 bases between them. Germline CDR1 is SGHVS and CDR2 is FNYEAQ. CDR3 coding DNA: TGTGCCAGCAGCCAAGACAACTATTTGGGGGAGCAGTACTTC. Translating gives CASSQDNYLGEQYF.